The 5 T cell receptor beta chains below were found in one sample sequenced in a study of PD-L1 blockade in urothelial cancer. TCRdb's table, derived via immunoSEQ multiplex PCR, lists solely in-frame clones and lacks some. The top ten hold less than 20% of the sample, which has about 56,000 clones, roughly 87% seen once. Time point denoted: pretreatment peripheral blood. Specimen: PBMCs, collected around atezolizumab (anti-PD-L1) treatment. The receptors were gathered from a man aged 70-80 years with urothelial cancer.

The chain uses TRBV7-9 and TRBJ2-1; D gene unclear. V dropped 1 base and J dropped 2 bases, with 6 bases sitting between them. The germline V gene encodes CDR1 SEHNR and CDR2 FQNEAQ (reference sequence). The CDR3 is 14 amino acids. The CDR3 reads CASSLGSPYNEQFF. In nucleotides, the CDR3 is TGTGCCAGCAGCTTAGGCAGTCCCTACAATGAGCAGTTCTTC. Complete variable domain (other parts from reference TRBV7-9 and TRBJ2-1): DTGVSQNPRHKITKRGQNVTFRCDPISEHNRLYWYRQTLGQGPEFLTYFQNEAQLEKSRLLSDRFSAERPKGSFSTLEIQRTEQGDSAMYLCASSLGSPYNEQFFGPGTRLTVL.

The chain combines TRBV6-5 with TRBJ2-7; maybe TRBD1 (6 bases). V lost 5 bases and J 2 bases, leaving 7 bases between the germline ends. The CDR3 extends over 12 amino acids. Germline V gene lookup returns CDR1 MNHEY and CDR2 SVGAGI. CDR3 bases: TGTGCCAGCAGTACAGGGACCTACGAGCAGTACTTC. Residues: CASSTGTYEQYF.

The V and J genes are TRBV4-1 and TRBJ2-2, with D hard to call. CDR1 is MGHRA and CDR2 is YSYEKL in the germline V gene. Trimming pared 1 base from V and 6 bases from J, leaving 9 bases between. The CDR3 is 14 residues long. Here the CDR3 reads CASSQARHSGELFF. The CDR3 coding sequence is TGCGCCAGCAGCCAAGCTCGACATTCCGGGGAGCTGTTTTTT.

This rearrangement joins TRBV5-1 to TRBJ2-1; 8 positions match TRBD1. J was trimmed by 2 bases and V by 1 base; bases with no gene match: 11. Germline lookup yields CDR1 SGHRS and CDR2 YFSETQ. The CDR3 runs 18 residues. The CDR3 DNA reads as TGCGCCAGCAGCTTGATAATTCGCACAGGGGGTCCCTACAATGAGCAGTTCTTC. Translation: CASSLIIRTGGPYNEQFF.

V and J are TRBV5-6 and TRBJ2-1; a possible D gene is TRBD2 (6 bases). The CDR3 extends over 13 amino acids. Germline CDR1 and CDR2: SGHDT and YYEEEE. V was pared by 0 bases and J by 9 bases, with 10 bases between. The CDR3 region is CASSLERVTEQFF. CDR3 DNA: TGTGCCAGCAGCTTGGAGCGGGTCACTGAGCAGTTCTTC.